Below, 20 T cell receptor beta chains from the same sample are listed, as sequenced in a study of immune cell composition in non-small cell lung cancer. The normal lung sample lay at least 3 cm, and maximally far, from the tumour. Assay used: immunoSEQ multiplex PCR; TCRdb lists only in-frame clones, some missing. The data hold thousands of clones, with more than 65% observed a single time. The sequenced sample was non-adjacent lung tissue. The receptors come from a human donor with non-small cell lung cancer.

The chain carries TRBV5-5 and TRBJ2-2; 12 bases agree with TRBD2. Trimming removed 0 bases from V and 4 bases from J; junction bases left unmatched: 7. The CDR3 spans 18 residues. CDR1 is SGHKS and CDR2 is YYEKEE in the germline V gene (reference sequence). The CDR3: CASSLGLAGGPSTGELFF. CDR3 nucleotide sequence: TGTGCCAGCAGCTTGGGGCTAGCGGGAGGGCCGAGCACCGGGGAGCTGTTTTTT.

The V call is TRBV29-1, the J call TRBJ1-1, with TRBD1 matching over 7 bases. Germline V gene sequence: CDR1 SQVTM, CDR2 ANQGSEA. CDR3 size: 13 residues. V lost 8 bases and J lost 7; bases outside the gene matches: 13. CDR3 in DNA: TGCAGCTCTTCGACAGGGAGGAACGTTGAAGCTTTCTTT. This translates into CSSSTGRNVEAFF.

The chain recombines TRBV7-2 with TRBJ1-1; 7 nucleotides agree with TRBD1. The ends lost 5 bases at V and 1 base at J; junction bases unmatched: 10. Germline V gene data show CDR1 as SGHTA and CDR2 as FQGNSA. The CDR3 extends over 16 amino acids. The CDR3 region has the DNA TGTGCCAGCAGCAAGTTTAGGGGGACAGAGAACACTGAAGCTTTCTTT. This encodes CASSKFRGTENTEAFF.

The chain has TRBV4-3 and TRBJ1-1; TRBD1 might be the D (6 bases). The CDR3 spans 16 residues. Trimming stripped 1 base from V and 1 base from J, with 13 bases between. Germline CDR1 reads LGHNA; CDR2 reads YSLEER. Here the CDR3 DNA reads TGCGCCAGCAGCCAAGGAAGGGGGATCCCGAACACTGAAGCTTTCTTT. Translation gives CASSQGRGIPNTEAFF.

The rearrangement joins TRBV5-4 to TRBJ1-1, with 8 bases aligning to TRBD1. The CDR3 consists of 16 residues. J lost 7 bases, V lost 4 bases, and 15 bases had no gene match. The V gene's germline CDR1 is SGHNT and CDR2 YYREEE (reference sequence). Here the CDR3 reads CASSLPTGAERGEAFF. The CDR3 DNA reads TGTGCCAGCAGCCTCCCGACAGGGGCCGAAAGGGGTGAAGCTTTCTTT.

J is TRBJ2-2 and V is TRBV5-1; tentatively, D is TRBD2 (5 bases). This CDR3 has 16 residues. Trimming pared 4 bases from V and 4 bases from J, leaving 17 bases between. Germline loops: CDR1 SGHRS, CDR2 YFSETQ. In DNA form, the CDR3 reads TGCGCCAGCAGCGGCACGAGCGCCGAGGGCACCGGGGAGCTGTTTTTT. Translation gives CASSGTSAEGTGELFF.

The rearrangement uses TRBV19 and TRBJ1-1; the D gene is possibly TRBD1 (5 bases). Per germline, CDR1 LNHDA and CDR2 SQIVND (reference sequence). The CDR3 has 16 residues. With 5 bases removed from V and 4 bases from J, the gap between germline ends came to 20 bases. DNA of the CDR3: TGTGCCAGTAGTCTCTTCCAGGACACCGCCCCCACTGAAGCTTTCTTT. This sequence encodes CASSLFQDTAPTEAFF.

V and J are TRBV5-1 and TRBJ1-1; 7 bases are shared with TRBD1. The junction had 3 bases not matched to a gene; V was cut back by 2 bases and J by 5 bases. Germline CDR1 SGHRS, CDR2 YFSETQ. The CDR3 totals 13 residues. CDR3 sequence (DNA): TGCGCCAGCAGCTTCTCGGGACAGACTGAAGCTTTCTTT. Protein product: CASSFSGQTEAFF.

The genes are TRBV2 and TRBJ1-4, with TRBD1 matching over 9 bases. CDR1 is SNHLY, CDR2 FYNNEI, per germline. CDR3 length equals 17 residues. The V gene end was trimmed by 5 bases and the J gene end by 2 bases; junction bases not matched to a gene: 9. CDR3 region: CASSSGTGRLTNEKLFF. The CDR3 bases are TGTGCCAGCAGTTCCGGGACAGGGAGGTTGACTAATGAAAAACTGTTTTTT.

V usage is TRBV10-3 and J usage is TRBJ1-2, with D perhaps matching TRBD1 (5 bases). Deletions cut 2 bases from V and 8 bases from J, with 6 bases between. CDR3 size: 11 residues. In germline, CDR1 is ENHRY, CDR2 SYGVKD. The CDR3 nucleotides read TGTGCCATCAGTGAGGGGGGGGGCTACACCTTC. Protein: CAISEGGGYTF.

The chain is built from TRBV30 and TRBJ2-1, with 8 nucleotides matching TRBD1. CDR1 is GTSNPN, CDR2 SVGIG, per germline (reference sequence). This CDR3 has 15 residues. The J segment lost 4 bases and the V segment lost 4 bases, leaving 9 bases of the junction unmatched. The CDR3 loop is CAWTTLQGAYNEQFF. As DNA, the CDR3 is TGTGCCTGGACAACCCTCCAGGGGGCGTACAATGAGCAGTTCTTC.

The chain employs TRBV10-3 and TRBJ2-1; 9 nucleotides align to TRBD2. With 4 bases clipped from V and 3 bases from J, the junction kept 13 bases outside the gene matches. CDR1 is ENHRY, CDR2 SYGVKD, per germline. CDR3 size: 18 residues. CDR3 in amino acids: CAISGAHGAGGDYNEQFF. The CDR3 DNA is TGTGCCATCAGTGGTGCCCACGGGGCGGGAGGGGACTACAATGAGCAGTTCTTC.

CDR3 region: CAWSGTGDGLAGTDTQYF. The CDR3 DNA is TGTGCCTGGAGTGGGACAGGGGACGGGTTAGCGGGCACAGATACGCAGTATTTT. The chain joins TRBV30 to TRBJ2-3; 9 bases align to TRBD1. The germline CDR1 and CDR2 sequences are GTSNPN and SVGIG (reference sequence). The V gene end was trimmed by 1 base and the J gene end by 1 base; junction bases not matched to a gene: 12. The CDR3 has 18 amino acids.

This clone was found a few times. The gene calls are TRBV4-1 and TRBJ2-4; TRBD1 aligns across 8 bases. CDR3 length: 13 amino acids. Germline-derived CDR1 and CDR2 are MGHRA and YSYEKL. V lost 1 base, J lost 7 bases, and 0 bases stayed unmatched. CDR3 sequence reads: CASSQGQGNIQYF. As DNA, the CDR3 is TGCGCCAGCAGCCAAGGACAGGGGAACATTCAGTACTTC.

The V call is TRBV30, the J call TRBJ1-1, with TRBD1 matching over 7 bases. CDR1 and CDR2 from the germline V gene are GTSNPN and SVGIG (reference sequence). V shed 8 bases, J shed 1 base, and the junction held 7 bases outside the gene matches. The CDR3 consists of 13 residues. This CDR3 is CAVVGTANTEAFF. The CDR3 DNA reads TGTGCCGTTGTCGGGACAGCGAACACTGAAGCTTTCTTT.

The chain couples TRBV7-3 to TRBJ1-1; 9 bases fit TRBD1. The V gene's germline CDR1 is SGHTA and CDR2 FQGTGA. The CDR3 has 13 residues. Trimming took 1 base from V and 8 from J; bases not matched to a gene: 2. CDR3 nucleotides: TGTGCCAGCAGCTTAAACAGGGGGCGCGAAGCTTTCTTT. This codes for CASSLNRGREAFF.

This chain joins TRBV28 and TRBJ2-5; 13 nucleotides line up with TRBD2. CDR1 and CDR2 (germline): MDHEN, SYDVKM. There are 17 residues in the CDR3. Unmatched junction bases numbered 8, after V lost 1 base and J lost 6 bases. CDR3 sequence (DNA): TGTGCCAGCAGTTTATCGGGACTAGCGGGACGCAAGCAGACCCAGTACTTC. This encodes CASSLSGLAGRKQTQYF.

This clone was seen once. V is TRBV9 and J is TRBJ2-5; 10 bases fit TRBD2. With V trimmed by 3 bases and J by 1 base, 12 bases remained unmatched. Looked up from germline, CDR1 is SGDLS and CDR2 is YYNGEE. This CDR3 spans 18 amino acids. This CDR3 is CASSARPLSGRPQETQYF. CDR3 DNA: TGTGCCAGCAGCGCCCGCCCCCTTAGCGGGAGGCCCCAAGAGACCCAGTACTTC.

This clone was found a few times. The genes are TRBV6-5 and TRBJ1-6, with a tentative D call TRBD1 (6 bases). Germline CDR1 and CDR2: MNHEY and SVGAGI. V was shortened by 6 bases and J by 11 bases, with 20 bases between the two germline ends. This CDR3 comprises 15 residues. The CDR3 loop reads CASSYEGGQGTPLHF. DNA for the CDR3: TGTGCCAGCAGCTACGAGGGGGGGCAAGGAACACCCCTCCACTTT.

This chain connects TRBV15 to TRBJ2-7, with D perhaps TRBD2 (5 bases). Between the trimmed V and J ends, which lost 5 bases and 9 bases, there was a span of 11 bases. There are 11 residues in the CDR3. Germline CDR1 reads LNHNV; CDR2 reads YYDKDF (reference sequence). CDR3 sequence (DNA): TGTGCCACCAGCCGGGGAATGATGCAGTACTTC. It specifies CATSRGMMQYF.